The 8 T cell receptor beta chains presented below share a single source sample, sequenced in a study of regulatory and conventional T cells in RAG deficiency (dated by TCRdb to the late 2010s). The library was made by the immunoSEQ multiplex PCR assay. TCRdb holds this immuneACCESS table with in-frame rearrangements only. Some clones are missing; in checked studies, unresolved V genes explain under half, and the rest has no known cause. In all, the sample holds 32,000 or so clones, and approximately 91% of those were seen once. Roughly an eighth of the sample is held by the ten biggest clonotypes. The same data also contributed to another study, on regulatory T cells. That second report states: In the multiplex PCR, 52 forward TRBV primers and 13 reverse TRBJ primers were used, and assay-based and computational corrections were applied for amplification bias.

Sequencing input: CD8+ T cells sorted from blood. The receptor set was obtained from a human donor in good health.

This chain uses TRBV19 with TRBJ1-1; D gene uncertain. Germline CDR1 LNHDA, CDR2 SQIVND (reference sequence). This CDR3 has 13 amino acids. V lost 5 bases and J lost 0, with 7 bases in between. The CDR3, as DNA: TGTGCCAGTAGTTTGGTACTGAACACTGAAGCTTTCTTT. Translated, it gives CASSLVLNTEAFF.

This chain links TRBV27 with TRBJ2-7; the D is unclear. Between the trimmed V and J ends, which lost 9 bases and 3 bases, there was a span of 12 bases. Germline CDR1 reads MNHEY; CDR2 reads SMNVEV (reference sequence). CDR3 length: 12 residues. As DNA, the CDR3 is TGTGCCAGTTGGGCAGAATTCTACGAGCAGTACTTC. This encodes CASWAEFYEQYF.

The chain couples TRBV4-3 to TRBJ2-2, with D perhaps being TRBD1 or TRBD2 (5 bases each). The V end lost 4 bases, the J end lost 4 bases, and 16 bases lay between the germline ends. Germline V gene data show CDR1 as LGHNA and CDR2 as YSLEER. The CDR3 contains 16 residues. In DNA form, the CDR3 reads TGCGCCAGCAGCCCAATTGGGGGTCGGGGCACCGGGGAGCTGTTTTTT. Amino acid sequence: CASSPIGGRGTGELFF.

J is TRBJ2-3 and V is TRBV5-1; weak D call: TRBD2 (5 bases). Germline V gives CDR1 SGHRS, CDR2 YFSETQ. V was shortened by 0 bases and J by 2 bases, with 10 bases between the two germline ends. The CDR3 length is 15 residues. The CDR3 sequence: CASSLAAAVTDTQYF. Here the CDR3 DNA reads TGCGCCAGCAGCTTGGCAGCGGCTGTCACAGATACGCAGTATTTT.

CDR3 sequence (DNA): TGTGCCAGCGGGGATAGAGCCTACAATGAGCAGTTCTTC. Its protein is CASGDRAYNEQFF. This chain uses TRBV28 with TRBJ2-1; D unclear. V dropped 8 bases and J dropped 2 bases, with 10 bases sitting between them. CDR1 is MDHEN and CDR2 is SYDVKM in the germline V gene. This CDR3 spans 13 amino acids.

This clone was seen just once. The rearrangement links TRBV18 to TRBJ2-1; 8 bases are a match to TRBD2. The CDR3 spans 13 residues. In germline, CDR1 is KGHSH, CDR2 LQKENI. The trim removed 2 bases at V and 7 bases at J, leaving 1 base unmatched. CDR3 protein: CASSPSSGNEQFF. CDR3 nucleotide sequence: TGTGCCAGCTCACCATCTAGCGGGAATGAGCAGTTCTTC. Using reference TRBV18 and TRBJ2-1 for the parts outside the CDR3, the full variable domain is NAGVMQNPRHLVRRRGQEARLRCSPMKGHSHVYWYRQLPEEGLKFMVYLQKENIIDESGMPKERFSAEFPKEGPSILRIQQVVRGDSAAYFCASSPSSGNEQFFGPGTRLTVL.

The gene calls are TRBV10-3 and TRBJ1-5; no definite D call. The germline V gene has CDR1 ENHRY and CDR2 SYGVKD. V lost 0 bases and J lost 7, with 10 bases in between. The CDR3 sequence is 14 residues long. CDR3 amino acids: CAISESEGGQPQHF. In DNA form, the CDR3 reads TGTGCCATCAGTGAGTCTGAGGGTGGGCAGCCCCAGCATTTT.

The chain couples TRBV5-5 to TRBJ2-1; D is perhaps TRBD2 (6 bases). The CDR3 totals 15 residues. V was clipped by 1 base and J by 4 bases, with 12 bases between them. Germline assignment: CDR1 SGHKS and CDR2 YYEKEE (reference sequence). Here the CDR3 reads CASSLTSLGYNEQFF. The CDR3 DNA is TGTGCCAGCAGCTTGACTAGCTTGGGGTACAATGAGCAGTTCTTC.